These 28 T cell receptor beta chains share one sample of origin, sequenced in a study of cytomegalovirus exposure and HLA in healthy donors. PCR primers comprised 60 Vbeta and 13 Jbeta primers. Some clones are missing from TCRdb's copy, which holds only in-frame ones; the method was immunoSEQ multiplex PCR. The sample yields around 120,000 clones, around 83% seen once. Material for sequencing was PBMCs. These receptors all come from a girl aged 2-10 years in good health and CMV-seronegative.

This clone has only one observation. The rearrangement uses TRBV27 and TRBJ2-7; 13 positions agree with TRBD2. The CDR3 runs 14 residues. Germline V CDR1 and CDR2: MNHEY, SMNVEV (reference sequence). J lost 4 bases, V lost 6 bases, and 3 bases had no gene match. CDR3 amino acids: CASRGLAGQYEQYF. In DNA, the CDR3 is TGTGCCAGCAGGGGACTAGCGGGACAGTACGAGCAGTACTTC.

The chain links TRBV29-1 to TRBJ2-5, with 7 positions matching TRBD1. The DNA end is a closer match to TRBJ2-7, so the J assignment may be wrong. In germline, CDR1 is SQVTM, CDR2 ANQGSEA. CDR3 length: 13 residues. This CDR3 reads CSVTRQGTHEQYF. The CDR3 nucleotides read TGCAGCGTTACCCGACAGGGTACCCACGAGCAGTACTTC.

The genes are TRBV11-2 and TRBJ2-5, with 10 bases lining up with TRBD2. V was pared by 5 bases and J by 4 bases, with 4 bases of the junction left unmatched. This CDR3 spans 14 amino acids. Germline loops: CDR1 SGHAT, CDR2 FQNNGV. The CDR3: CASSALAGRETQYF. CDR3 nucleotides: TGTGCCAGCAGCGCACTAGCGGGGAGAGAGACCCAGTACTTC.

This chain joins TRBV14 and TRBJ2-7, with TRBD1 matching over 7 bases. CDR3 length: 14 residues. Germline V gives CDR1 SGHDN, CDR2 FVKESK. After removal of 2 bases from V and 6 bases from J, the junction contained 7 bases not matched to a gene. The DNA of the CDR3 is TGTGCCAGCAGCCAAATTACAGGGGTAGGCGAGCAGTACTTC. Its translation is CASSQITGVGEQYF. Drawing the rest from reference TRBV14 and TRBJ2-7, the complete variable domain is EAGVTQFPSHSVIEKGQTVTLRCDPISGHDNLYWYRRVMGKEIKFLLHFVKESKQDESGMPNNRFLAERTGGTYSTLKVQPAELEDSGVYFCASSQITGVGEQYFGPGTRLTVT.

The chain is built from TRBV7-9 and TRBJ1-2; D unresolved. Trimming cost V 7 bases and J 4 bases, with 10 bases left between them. CDR3 size: 12 residues. Germline V gene data show CDR1 as SEHNR and CDR2 as FQNEAQ (reference sequence). CDR3 amino acids: CASTSTGYGYTF. In nucleotides, the CDR3 is TGTGCCAGCACCTCGACTGGCTATGGCTACACCTTC. The full variable domain, with the rest looked up from reference TRBV7-9 and TRBJ1-2, is DTGVSQNPRHKITKRGQNVTFRCDPISEHNRLYWYRQTLGQGPEFLTYFQNEAQLEKSRLLSDRFSAERPKGSFSTLEIQRTEQGDSAMYLCASTSTGYGYTFGSGTRLTVV.

The CDR3 DNA is TGTGCCAGTAGTATGGGGGGGTCCCTCTACAATGAGCAGTTCTTC. Translating gives CASSMGGSLYNEQFF. V usage is TRBV19 and J usage is TRBJ2-1; TRBD2 matches at 7 bases. This CDR3 has 15 residues. Germline V gene sequence: CDR1 LNHDA, CDR2 SQIVND (reference sequence). Losses at the gene ends were 3 bases for V and 3 bases for J; bases not matched to a gene: 5.

The gene calls are TRBV5-1 and TRBJ2-3; TRBD2 is a possible D gene (6 bases). Germline lookup yields CDR1 SGHRS and CDR2 YFSETQ. The CDR3 is 19 residues long. Trimming stripped 0 bases from V and 1 base from J, with 21 bases between. The CDR3 protein is CASSLASGLLRDGTDTQYF. In nucleotides, the CDR3 is TGCGCCAGCAGCTTGGCTTCTGGCCTTTTGCGGGACGGCACAGATACGCAGTATTTT.

The chain combines TRBV10-1 with TRBJ1-2, with 7 bases that match TRBD1. Germline V gene lookup returns CDR1 WNHNN and CDR2 SYGVQD (reference sequence). There are 12 residues in the CDR3. The V gene end was trimmed by 4 bases and the J gene end by 4 bases; junction bases not matched to a gene: 0. CDR3 nucleotide sequence: TGCGCCAGCAGTGCAGGGGGCTATGGCTACACCTTC. Translation gives CASSAGGYGYTF.

The chain links TRBV6-5 to TRBJ1-1; no clear D gene. The V gene lost 5 bases and the J gene lost 5 bases, with 15 bases spanning the gap. This CDR3 has 14 amino acids. CDR1 and CDR2 (germline): MNHEY, SVGAGI. The CDR3 region is CASSPWRRGTEAFF. CDR3 nucleotides: TGTGCCAGCAGTCCATGGAGGCGGGGAACTGAAGCTTTCTTT.

The CDR3 spells CASSINGLAGGFGVNEQFF. CDR3 coding DNA: TGTGCCAGTAGTATTAATGGACTAGCGGGAGGATTCGGGGTCAATGAGCAGTTCTTC. The rearrangement joins TRBV19 to TRBJ2-1; 14 bases are a match to TRBD2. The trim removed 3 bases at V and 6 bases at J, leaving 13 bases unmatched. Germline assignment: CDR1 LNHDA and CDR2 SQIVND (reference sequence). CDR3 length: 19 residues.

The rearrangement links TRBV11-2 to TRBJ2-7, with a tentative D call TRBD2 (5 bases). Trimming cost V 1 base and J 2 bases, with 15 bases left between them. Germline loops: CDR1 SGHAT, CDR2 FQNNGV. The CDR3 contains 16 residues. The CDR3 nucleotides are TGTGCCAGCAGCTTAGCATACGGGGATGGCACCTACGAGCAGTACTTC. As protein: CASSLAYGDGTYEQYF. The variable domain in full, with the rest retrieved from reference TRBV11-2 and TRBJ2-7, is EAGVAQSPRYKIIEKRQSVAFWCNPISGHATLYWYQQILGQGPKLLIQFQNNGVVDDSQLPKDRFSAERLKGVDSTLKIQPAKLEDSAVYLCASSLAYGDGTYEQYFGPGTRLTVT.

The V call is TRBV10-3, the J call TRBJ2-1, with TRBD2 identical over 12 bases. Trimming took 6 bases from V and 2 from J; bases not matched to a gene: 8. Germline V CDR1 and CDR2: ENHRY, SYGVKD. This CDR3 contains 17 residues. CDR3 region: CAISWGLAGEPYNEQFF. Written as DNA, the CDR3 is TGTGCCATCAGCTGGGGACTAGCGGGTGAACCCTACAATGAGCAGTTCTTC.

The chain combines TRBV2 with TRBJ2-6; 8 bases are shared with TRBD1. Losses at the gene ends were 5 bases for V and 4 bases for J; bases not matched to a gene: 4. CDR1 and CDR2 (germline): SNHLY, FYNNEI. This CDR3 spans 15 amino acids. CDR3 bases: TGTGCCAGCAGTCAGACAGGGGCCGGGGCCAACGTCCTGACTTTC. Its protein is CASSQTGAGANVLTF. Full variable domain (remainder filled in from reference TRBV2 and TRBJ2-6): EPEVTQTPSHQVTQMGQEVILRCVPISNHLYFYWYRQILGQKVEFLVSFYNNEISEKSEIFDDQFSVERPDGSNFTLKIRSTKLEDSAMYFCASSQTGAGANVLTFGAGSRLTVL.

The CDR3 DNA sequence: TGTGCCAGCAGTACCGACAGGGGGGCCTACGAGCAGTACTTC. Translated: CASSTDRGAYEQYF. This chain joins TRBV6-5 and TRBJ2-7; 9 bases match TRBD1. CDR1 MNHEY and CDR2 SVGAGI come from the germline V gene. V trimming: 5 bases; J trimming: 2 bases; junction bases outside the gene matches: 4. This CDR3 region has 14 residues.

The chain joins TRBV5-8 to TRBJ1-1; 8 bases are a match to TRBD1. The CDR3 is 14 residues long. Unmatched junction bases numbered 5, after V lost 4 bases and J lost 3 bases. The germline V gene has CDR1 SGHTS and CDR2 YDEGEE. The CDR3 region is CASSPTGADTEAFF. CDR3 nucleotides: TGTGCCAGCAGCCCGACAGGGGCGGACACTGAAGCTTTCTTT.

This chain uses TRBV9 with TRBJ1-5; D gene unclear. The CDR3 has 13 residues. Germline-derived CDR1 and CDR2 are SGDLS and YYNGEE. The V end lost 1 base, the J end lost 5 bases, and 7 bases lay between the germline ends. The CDR3, as DNA: TGTGCCAGCAGCGTATCAGAACATCAGCCCCAGCATTTT. It codes for CASSVSEHQPQHF.

The rearrangement uses TRBV28 and TRBJ1-5, with TRBD1 matching over 10 bases. Trimming at V came to 10 bases and at J to 3 bases, leaving 3 bases not matched to a gene. There are 13 residues in the CDR3. From germline, CDR1 is MDHEN and CDR2 SYDVKM. CDR3 nucleotides: TGTGCCACAGACAGGGGGCCCAATCAGCCCCAGCATTTT. It is translated as CATDRGPNQPQHF.

This sequence joins TRBV9 and TRBJ2-3, with 9 bases aligning to TRBD2. The CDR3 spans 16 residues. The junction had 7 bases not matched to a gene; V was cut back by 5 bases and J by 0 bases. CDR1 SGDLS and CDR2 YYNGEE come from the germline V gene. CDR3 sequence: CASRPTSGPSTDTQYF. The DNA for the CDR3 is TGTGCCAGCAGACCGACTAGCGGACCTAGCACAGATACGCAGTATTTT.

The chain uses TRBV4-3 and TRBJ2-1, with D perhaps TRBD2 (5 bases). V lost 0 bases and J lost 14, with 11 bases in between. Per the germline V gene, CDR1 is LGHNA and CDR2 is YSLEER. This CDR3 is 12 amino acids long. CDR3 coding DNA: TGCGCCAGCAGCCAAGATTACGGGGTGGAGTTCTTC. Protein product: CASSQDYGVEFF.

The gene calls are TRBV18 and TRBJ1-2; 10 bases line up with TRBD1. CDR1 and CDR2 from the germline V gene are KGHSH and LQKENI. This CDR3 has 19 residues. V was clipped by 4 bases and J by 6 bases; unmatched bases: 20. Here the CDR3 reads CASSLQKTPGTGVGDGYTF. In DNA form, the CDR3 reads TGTGCCAGCTCACTACAAAAAACTCCCGGGACAGGGGTGGGCGATGGCTACACCTTC.

The chain combines TRBV18 with TRBJ1-5, with a possible D match to TRBD1 (5 bases). Germline loops: CDR1 KGHSH, CDR2 LQKENI. This CDR3 region has 16 residues. V was cut by 3 bases and J by 1 base, with 13 bases left in between. CDR3 nucleotides: TGTGCCAGCTCACCTGGGGGGTACGGGAGCAATCAGCCCCAGCATTTT. It translates to CASSPGGYGSNQPQHF.

This rearrangement joins TRBV28 to TRBJ1-1; 7 positions match TRBD1. CDR3 length: 14 amino acids. With 2 bases clipped from V and 4 bases from J, the junction kept 4 bases outside the gene matches. The germline V gene encodes CDR1 MDHEN and CDR2 SYDVKM. The CDR3 loop reads CASSLLGGGTEAFF. CDR3 DNA sequence: TGTGCCAGCAGTTTACTAGGGGGCGGCACTGAAGCTTTCTTT.

J is TRBJ2-7 and V is TRBV4-1, with D tentatively TRBD1 (6 bases). This CDR3 contains 16 residues. Between the trimmed V and J ends, which lost 2 bases and 5 bases, there was a span of 19 bases. The germline V gene encodes CDR1 MGHRA and CDR2 YSYEKL. The CDR3 bases are TGCGCCAGCAGCCAAAACGCCGGGGCAGGGGACCACGAGCAGTACTTC. As protein: CASSQNAGAGDHEQYF.

The V and J genes are TRBV6-6 and TRBJ2-5; D is ambiguous. The last part of the DNA fits TRBJ2-7 better; the J call may be wrong. This CDR3 region has 12 residues. CDR1 is MNHNY, CDR2 SVGAGI, per germline (reference sequence). The DNA of the CDR3 is TGTGCCAGCAGTTATCTCTCGCTCGAGCAGTACTTC. This translates into CASSYLSLEQYF.

This rearrangement joins TRBV6-1 to TRBJ1-1; 8 nucleotides agree with TRBD1. This CDR3 comprises 15 residues. Unmatched junction bases numbered 3, after V lost 3 bases and J lost 0 bases. Germline lookup yields CDR1 MNHNS and CDR2 SASEGT. The chain's CDR3 is CASSEGTGLNTEAFF. CDR3 DNA sequence: TGTGCCAGCAGTGAGGGGACAGGTTTGAACACTGAAGCTTTCTTT.

To note about this clone: In the same sample, other DNA sequences code for this CDR3. The chain couples TRBV19 to TRBJ1-5, with D unclear. The V end was cut by 1 base, the J end by 2 bases, with 9 bases between. CDR1 LNHDA and CDR2 SQIVND come from the germline V gene (reference sequence). CDR3 length: 15 residues. CDR3 sequence: CASSIGGEGNQPQHF. The CDR3 DNA is TGTGCCAGTAGTATAGGCGGGGAGGGCAATCAGCCCCAGCATTTT.

The chain employs TRBV7-9 and TRBJ2-3, with 9 bases identical to TRBD2. CDR3 size: 19 residues. V was clipped by 4 bases and J by 1 base; unmatched bases: 15. Germline V gene sequence: CDR1 SEHNR, CDR2 FQNEAQ (reference sequence). CDR3 region: CASSSIFVGLAGRTDTQYF. CDR3 coding DNA: TGTGCCAGCAGCTCGATATTCGTGGGGCTAGCGGGGCGCACAGATACGCAGTATTTT.

This clone was observed a few times. The rearrangement links TRBV18 to TRBJ1-3; 11 bases match TRBD1. The germline CDR1 and CDR2 sequences are KGHSH and LQKENI. The CDR3 contains 17 residues. V trimming: 5 bases; J trimming: 3 bases; junction bases outside the gene matches: 9. The CDR3: CASSSGQGARSGNTIYF. The DNA of the CDR3 is TGTGCCAGCTCAAGCGGACAGGGGGCGCGAAGTGGAAACACCATATATTTT.